Many counts were recorded for the clone carrying this T cell receptor beta chain. This sample is part of a study of blood T cells in healthy people across ages. PCR was performed a second time for about 7 to 12 cycles using a sample-barcoded 5' primer and a J-beta primer mix. MiXCR, applied by TCRdb to the 5' RACE reads, yields one record per CDR3 protein. The sample records about 670,000 distinct CDR3 sequences, roughly half being singletons. What was sequenced was blood. The TCR was taken from a woman of 80 years or more in good health.

The CDR3 sequence: CASSQNLGTSGSVARNEQFF. CDR3 nucleotides: TGTGCCAGCAGCCAAAATTTGGGGACTAGCGGGAGCGTCGCTCGCAATGAGCAGTTCTTC. The chain links TRBV4-2 to TRBJ2-1; 14 nucleotides match TRBD2. The germline CDR1 and CDR2 sequences are LGHNA and YNFKEQ. Losses at the gene ends were 2 bases for V and 6 bases for J; bases not matched to a gene: 15. The CDR3 contains 20 residues.